The 30 T cell receptor beta chains given below trace back to one sample, sequenced in a study of blood T cell repertoires in COVID-19. TCRdb keeps only in-frame clones here, not all; method: immunoSEQ multiplex PCR. The table has over 200,000 clones, approximately 82% seen once; the top ten hold 4.5% to 7%. The sample consisted of peripheral blood. These receptors were obtained from a man older than 75 with acute or convalescent COVID-19.

The rearrangement uses TRBV5-1 and TRBJ2-2; tentative D call: TRBD2 (5 bases). This CDR3 region has 14 residues. The V gene's germline CDR1 is SGHRS and CDR2 YFSETQ. The germline V and J ends were trimmed by 2 bases and 2 bases, with 7 bases remaining between them. The CDR3 DNA follows: TGCGCCAGCAGCTTCGAGGGAAACACCGGGGAGCTGTTTTTT. It is translated as CASSFEGNTGELFF.

V is TRBV25-1 and J is TRBJ2-7, with D possibly being TRBD1 (6 bases). There are 15 residues in the CDR3. CDR1 and CDR2 from the germline V gene are MGHDK and SYGVNS. Trimming cost V 5 bases and J 2 bases, with 16 bases left between them. The CDR3 DNA reads TGTGCCAGCAGTTCTATTTGGGACAACCCCTACGAGCAGTACTTC. Its protein is CASSSIWDNPYEQYF.

This chain uses TRBV10-3 with TRBJ2-7, with 12 bases aligning to TRBD1. This CDR3 contains 14 residues. Germline CDR1 is ENHRY and CDR2 is SYGVKD. V lost 6 bases and J lost 6; bases outside the gene matches: 6. In DNA form, the CDR3 reads TGTGCCATCAGCCTGGGACAGGGGGCGGGCGAGCAGTACTTC. It encodes CAISLGQGAGEQYF.

V gene TRBV24-1 combines with J gene TRBJ2-2; weak D call: TRBD1 (6 bases). The CDR3 is 13 residues long. V shed 12 bases and J shed 0 bases, with 10 bases lying between them. Germline values: CDR1 KGHDR, CDR2 SFDVKD. As DNA, the CDR3 is TGTGCCGCCGAGGGGGCGAACACCGGGGAGCTGTTTTTT. It specifies CAAEGANTGELFF.

This chain connects TRBV5-4 to TRBJ2-2; TRBD1 is a possible D gene (6 bases). CDR3 length: 17 amino acids. The V gene lost 2 bases and the J gene lost 0 bases, with 14 bases spanning the gap. Germline lookup yields CDR1 SGHNT and CDR2 YYREEE (reference sequence). The CDR3 DNA reads as TGTGCCAGCAGCTTCACCTGGACAGCTTCGAACACCGGGGAGCTGTTTTTT. Residues: CASSFTWTASNTGELFF.

The chain recombines TRBV7-2 with TRBJ1-4, with D unresolved. Germline lookup yields CDR1 SGHTA and CDR2 FQGNSA. The CDR3 extends over 17 amino acids. Trimming pared 1 base from V and 5 bases from J, leaving 17 bases between. This CDR3 reads CASSLDGVGVRNEKLFF. CDR3 DNA sequence: TGTGCCAGCAGCTTAGACGGGGTCGGGGTCAGGAATGAAAAACTGTTTTTT. Complete variable domain (other parts from reference TRBV7-2 and TRBJ1-4): GAGVSQSPSNKVTEKGKDVELRCDPISGHTALYWYRQSLGQGLEFLIYFQGNSAPDKSGLPSDRFSAERTGGSVSTLTIQRTQQEDSAVYLCASSLDGVGVRNEKLFFGSGTQLSVL.

The chain joins TRBV7-9 to TRBJ1-2, with TRBD1 as a possible D gene (6 bases). Trimming cost V 1 base and J 7 bases, with 7 bases left between them. Germline CDR1 and CDR2: SEHNR and FQNEAQ (reference sequence). This CDR3 contains 12 residues. CDR3 nucleotides: TGTGCCAGCAGCTTAGACAGGGCTGGCTACACCTTC. It translates to CASSLDRAGYTF.

The rearrangement links TRBV5-1 to TRBJ2-1; D is unresolved. CDR3 length: 13 residues. Germline V gives CDR1 SGHRS, CDR2 YFSETQ. V was cut by 0 bases and J by 8 bases, with 9 bases left in between. The CDR3 sequence is CASSLVMAHEQFF. Here the CDR3 DNA reads TGCGCCAGCAGCTTGGTCATGGCTCATGAGCAGTTCTTC. The full variable domain, its missing parts supplied by reference TRBV5-1 and TRBJ2-1, is KAGVTQTPRYLIKTRGQQVTLSCSPISGHRSVSWYQQTPGQGLQFLFEYFSETQRNKGNFPGRFSGRQFSNSRSEMNVSTLELGDSALYLCASSLVMAHEQFFGPGTRLTVL.

V is TRBV5-1 and J is TRBJ2-3, with 11 bases lining up with TRBD2. The CDR3 is 16 amino acids. CDR1 is SGHRS, CDR2 YFSETQ, per germline. V dropped 4 bases and J dropped 0; count of bases not matched to a gene: 4. CDR3 protein: CASSPGLAESTDTQYF. CDR3 nucleotides: TGCGCCAGCAGCCCGGGACTAGCGGAAAGCACAGATACGCAGTATTTT.

The CDR3 spells CASSEDRQETQYF. CDR3 nucleotide sequence: TGCGCCAGCAGCGAAGACAGGCAAGAGACCCAGTACTTC. The chain carries TRBV5-1 and TRBJ2-5; D possibly corresponds to TRBD1 (6 bases). Trimming took off 4 bases at V and 2 bases at J, with 9 bases between the two ends. Germline CDR1 SGHRS, CDR2 YFSETQ. CDR3 length: 13 residues. The full variable domain, its missing parts supplied by reference TRBV5-1 and TRBJ2-5, is KAGVTQTPRYLIKTRGQQVTLSCSPISGHRSVSWYQQTPGQGLQFLFEYFSETQRNKGNFPGRFSGRQFSNSRSEMNVSTLELGDSALYLCASSEDRQETQYFGPGTRLLVL.

The rearrangement links TRBV19 to TRBJ2-6; no clear D. The V end was cut by 4 bases, the J end by 5 bases, with 6 bases between. Germline V CDR1 and CDR2: LNHDA, SQIVND (reference sequence). The CDR3 covers 13 residues. This chain's CDR3 is CASSSVRANVLTF. The CDR3, as DNA: TGTGCCAGTAGTAGCGTAAGGGCCAACGTCCTGACTTTC.

The J gene is TRBJ2-3, the V gene TRBV12-3 or TRBV12-4, with D maybe TRBD2 (5 bases). Trimming stripped 6 bases from V and 7 bases from J, with 11 bases between. This CDR3 region has 12 residues. The CDR3 region is CASRADLYTQYF. CDR3 DNA: TGTGCCAGCAGGGCGGACTTGTATACGCAGTATTTT.

The J gene is TRBJ2-1, the V gene TRBV29-1; perhaps TRBD2 as D (5 bases). This CDR3 has 11 residues. Per germline, CDR1 SQVTM and CDR2 ANQGSEA. V was shortened by 5 bases and J by 6 bases, with 8 bases between the two germline ends. CDR3 nucleotides: TGCAGCGTTACCCGGGGCAATGAGCAGTTCTTC. Translation: CSVTRGNEQFF.

This chain uses TRBV28 with TRBJ2-2; the D gene is possibly TRBD2 (6 bases). Between the trimmed V and J ends, which lost 4 bases and 5 bases, there was a span of 14 bases. Germline V gene sequence: CDR1 MDHEN, CDR2 SYDVKM. The CDR3 has 15 residues. The CDR3 is CASSSSAGGTGELFF. The CDR3 nucleotides are TGTGCCAGCAGTTCATCCGCTGGGGGGACCGGGGAGCTGTTTTTT.

V is TRBV6-4 and J is TRBJ1-1; the match to TRBD1 covers 7 bases. The CDR3 extends over 14 amino acids. The germline gives CDR1 MRHNA, CDR2 SNTAGT. J lost 4 bases, V lost 8 bases, and 10 bases had no gene match. CDR3 coding DNA: TGTGCCAGCCCAGACAGGGAGAGGAGCACTGAAGCTTTCTTT. It is translated as CASPDRERSTEAFF.

This chain connects TRBV19 to TRBJ1-1; weak D call: TRBD1 (5 bases). The ends were cut back, 3 bases at V and 0 bases at J, with 5 bases in the middle. The CDR3 has 13 residues. Germline V gene lookup returns CDR1 LNHDA and CDR2 SQIVND (reference sequence). This chain's CDR3 is CASSMGLNTEAFF. Here the CDR3 DNA reads TGTGCCAGTAGTATGGGGCTGAACACTGAAGCTTTCTTT.

The chain links TRBV19 to TRBJ1-2; 7 bases are shared with TRBD1. There are 15 residues in the CDR3. V shed 4 bases and J 4 bases; nucleotides not matched to a gene: 9. Germline V gene lookup returns CDR1 LNHDA and CDR2 SQIVND (reference sequence). CDR3 protein: CASSRGDSLIYGYTF. DNA of the CDR3: TGTGCCAGTAGTAGGGGGGACAGCCTGATCTATGGCTACACCTTC.

This chain links TRBV11-2 with TRBJ2-7; D not certain. V lost 4 bases and J 6 bases, leaving 10 bases between the germline ends. Germline V gene lookup returns CDR1 SGHAT and CDR2 FQNNGV. This CDR3 is built from 12 residues. CDR3 in amino acids: CASSSYYPEQYF. The CDR3 bases are TGTGCCAGCAGCTCATACTACCCCGAGCAGTACTTC.

The rearrangement links TRBV24-1 to TRBJ2-7, with a possible D match to TRBD2 (5 bases). Germline assignment: CDR1 KGHDR and CDR2 SFDVKD. The CDR3 consists of 12 residues. V was cut by 4 bases and J by 8 bases, with 11 bases left in between. The CDR3 nucleotides read TGTGCCACCAGTGAGGCCGGGAATAAGCAGTACTTC. Translating gives CATSEAGNKQYF.

This clone has just a few counts. The rearrangement links TRBV30 to TRBJ2-7; the match to TRBD2 covers 7 bases. Germline trimming cut 0 bases from V and 0 bases from J; bases unmatched to any gene: 5. The CDR3 contains 15 residues. Germline V gene data show CDR1 as GTSNPN and CDR2 as SVGIG (reference sequence). Here the CDR3 DNA reads TGTGCCTGGAGTGTTTCTAGCGGTTACTCCTACGAGCAGTACTTC. It codes for CAWSVSSGYSYEQYF.

The chain uses TRBV7-2 and TRBJ2-1, with D perhaps TRBD1 (5 bases). In germline, CDR1 is SGHTA, CDR2 FQGNSA. The CDR3 has 13 residues. V lost 6 bases and J 0 bases, leaving 6 bases between the germline ends. The chain's CDR3 is CASRTASYNEQFF. As DNA, the CDR3 is TGTGCCAGCAGGACAGCCTCCTACAATGAGCAGTTCTTC.

This clone was detected once. This chain uses TRBV3-1 (or the pseudogene TRBV3-2) with TRBJ1-6; TRBD1 might be the D (5 bases). This CDR3 spans 15 amino acids. V was trimmed by 2 bases and J by 11 bases, leaving 16 bases between them. Germline CDR1 and CDR2: LGHDT and YNNKEL (reference sequence). CDR3 nucleotide sequence: TGTGCCAGCAGCCAAAGCAGGGTCTCAGGGCCACCCCTCCACTTT. Its translation: CASSQSRVSGPPLHF.

J is TRBJ2-5 and V is TRBV19; maybe TRBD1 (6 bases). V was pared by 5 bases and J by 5 bases, with 18 bases between. The CDR3 has 15 amino acids. Germline CDR1 is LNHDA and CDR2 is SQIVND (reference sequence). The CDR3 here is CASSQSQGFSETQYF. The CDR3, as DNA: TGTGCCAGTAGTCAAAGTCAGGGGTTTTCGGAGACCCAGTACTTC.

This sequence joins TRBV6-1 and TRBJ2-2, with TRBD2 identical over 14 bases. V gave up 4 bases and J gave up 4 bases; unmatched junction bases: 5. CDR3 length: 17 amino acids. The germline gives CDR1 MNHNS, CDR2 SASEGT. The CDR3 sequence is CASSATSGGAITGELFF. The DNA for the CDR3 is TGTGCCAGCAGTGCGACTAGCGGGGGGGCCATCACCGGGGAGCTGTTTTTT.

The rearrangement joins TRBV5-1 to TRBJ2-3, with 15 bases that match TRBD2. Germline V gives CDR1 SGHRS, CDR2 YFSETQ. V trimming: 0 bases; J trimming: 4 bases; junction bases outside the gene matches: 3. The CDR3 runs 17 residues. The CDR3 bases are TGCGCCAGCAGCTTGGTGGGACTAGCGGGAGGAGCAGATACGCAGTATTTT. Protein product: CASSLVGLAGGADTQYF.

The chain couples TRBV25-1 to TRBJ1-1; 9 bases map to TRBD1. Germline V gene lookup returns CDR1 MGHDK and CDR2 SYGVNS. Unmatched junction bases numbered 7, after V lost 5 bases and J lost 3 bases. The CDR3 covers 15 residues. The CDR3 protein is CASSTGGSSDTEAFF. The CDR3 DNA reads as TGTGCCAGCAGTACAGGGGGCAGTTCGGACACTGAAGCTTTCTTT. Full variable domain (remainder filled in from reference TRBV25-1 and TRBJ1-1): EADIYQTPRYLVIGTGKKITLECSQTMGHDKMYWYQQDPGMELHLIHYSYGVNSTEKGDLSSESTVSRIRTEHFPLTLESARPSHTSQYLCASSTGGSSDTEAFFGQGTRLTVV.

The V and J genes are TRBV2 and TRBJ2-2, with D perhaps matching TRBD2 (6 bases). Germline values: CDR1 SNHLY, CDR2 FYNNEI. Deletions cut 8 bases from V and 7 bases from J, with 17 bases between. CDR3 length: 14 residues. Written as DNA, the CDR3 is TGTGCCAGCCATCGACTAGATAATAACGGGGAGCTGTTTTTT. It yields the protein CASHRLDNNGELFF.

The chain carries TRBV24-1 and TRBJ2-1; a weak D match, TRBD2 (6 bases). The CDR3 has 16 residues. Germline loops: CDR1 KGHDR, CDR2 SFDVKD. Trimming took off 9 bases at V and 0 bases at J, with 17 bases between the two ends. The CDR3 nucleotides are TGTGCCACCTCCGTCGGCGGGAAGAGCTCCTACAATGAGCAGTTCTTC. It codes for CATSVGGKSSYNEQFF.

On this clone itself: The germline gene is not matched at one end of the junction; a read error may be the cause. The genes are TRBV29-1 and TRBJ2-7; the match to TRBD1 covers 7 bases. Germline assignment: CDR1 SQVTM and CDR2 ANQGSEA. There are 15 residues in the CDR3. Written as DNA, the CDR3 is TGCAGCGCTGAACATCGGACAGGAGAATTACGGGAGCAGTACTTC. It yields the protein CSAEHRTGELREQYF.

The chain has TRBV9 and TRBJ2-3, with 9 bases aligning to TRBD2. Per the germline V gene, CDR1 is SGDLS and CDR2 is YYNGEE. The CDR3 has 15 residues. The V segment lost 2 bases and the J segment 6 bases; nucleotides outside the gene matches: 7. CDR3 sequence reads: CASSVAGGPWDTQYF. As DNA, the CDR3 is TGTGCCAGCAGCGTGGCGGGAGGGCCGTGGGATACGCAGTATTTT.